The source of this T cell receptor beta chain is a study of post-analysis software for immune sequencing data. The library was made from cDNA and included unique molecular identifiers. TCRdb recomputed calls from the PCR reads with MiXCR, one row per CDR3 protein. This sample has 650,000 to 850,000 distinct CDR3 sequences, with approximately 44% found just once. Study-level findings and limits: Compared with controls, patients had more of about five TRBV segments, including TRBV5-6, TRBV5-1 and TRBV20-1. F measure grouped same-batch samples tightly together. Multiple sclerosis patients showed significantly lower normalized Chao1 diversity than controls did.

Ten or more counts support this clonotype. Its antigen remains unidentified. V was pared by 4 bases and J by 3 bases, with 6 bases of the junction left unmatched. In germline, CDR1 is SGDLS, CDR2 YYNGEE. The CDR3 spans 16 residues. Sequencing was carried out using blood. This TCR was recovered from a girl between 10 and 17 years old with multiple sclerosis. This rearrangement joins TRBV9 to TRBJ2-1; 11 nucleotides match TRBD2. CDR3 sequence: CASSPPGTSGYNEQFF. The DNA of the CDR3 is TGTGCCAGCAGCCCCCCCGGGACTAGCGGCTACAATGAGCAGTTCTTC.